This TCR beta chain was found in a study of blood T cell repertoires in COVID-19. About the research overall: PBMCs, B-cell-depleted T cells, or T cells provided the cDNA or gDNA that made up the material.

TCRdb's table, derived via immunoSEQ multiplex PCR, lists solely in-frame clones and lacks some. The sample records about 250,000 clones, about nine tenths being singletons. CDR1 MNHEY and CDR2 SMNVEV come from the germline V gene (reference sequence). The ends were cut back, 6 bases at V and 5 bases at J, with 22 bases in the middle. The CDR3 length is 16 residues. This clone was counted a few times. The chain has TRBV27 and TRBJ2-5, with D maybe TRBD1 (8 bases). The sequence was obtained from a man younger than 30 who had recovered from COVID-19. Sequences were obtained from PBMCs or T cells enriched from blood (not recorded which). The CDR3 DNA reads TGTGCCAGCAGCCAGGCAGGGGGCGCCGGGGGGGAGACCCAGTACTTC. Encoded protein: CASSQAGGAGGETQYF.